Listed below are T cell receptor beta chains from one sample, sequenced in a study of T cell repertoires in cytomegalovirus infection. Each CDR3 protein is one row after TCRdb ran MiXCR on the reads. The sample yields approximately 290,000 distinct CDR3 sequences, roughly 25% seen once. Material for sequencing was PBMCs. The receptors stem from a human donor in good health (CMV status not recorded). Some clones in this sample may be carry-over from other donors' samples. The CDR3 runs from the conserved cysteine through the conserved F or W. The D gene is left open where the match is weak. The size entry is marked missing in some rows and otherwise reads once, few, many or a size class.

D,J,size,V,DNA,CDR3
-,TRBJ2-5,few,TRBV7-2,TGTGCCAGCAGCCCGCAGAGGGGGGAGACCCAGTACTTC,CASSPQRGETQYF
-,TRBJ1-4,-,TRBV28,TGTGCCAGCACCCGACAGACCCCAGGCTTTAATGAAAAACTGTTTTTT,CASTRQTPGFNEKLFF
TRBD1,TRBJ2-3,few,TRBV6-5,TGTGCCAGCATGGGGACAGGATTGAACACAGATACGCAGTATTTT,CASMGTGLNTDTQYF
-,TRBJ2-5,-,TRBV10-3,TGTGCCATCAGGTCGCAGCAAGGCCAGTACTTC,CAIRSQQGQYF
-,TRBJ2-7,few,TRBV6-2/TRBV6-3,TGTGCCAGCAGTTACGGAGGCGTGCAGTACTTC,CASSYGGVQYF
-,TRBJ2-4,few,TRBV5-4,TGTGCCAGCAGCTTGCCAGGCGTCAACATTCAGTACTTC,CASSLPGVNIQYF
-,TRBJ2-1,-,TRBV12-3/TRBV12-4,TGTGCCAGCAGTTTTTACGGGGGGCAGACTGAGCAGTTCTTC,CASSFYGGQTEQFF
TRBD1,TRBJ2-7,once,TRBV2,TGTGCCAGCGGTGACAGGGTCTACGAGCAGTACTTC,CASGDRVYEQYF
TRBD1,TRBJ2-7,many,TRBV7-2,TGTGCCAGCAGCTTAATGGCGGACAGGGGCTACGAGCAGTACTTC,CASSLMADRGYEQYF
TRBD1,TRBJ1-4,-,TRBV2,TGTGCCAGCACCGAAGGGGGCCTTGAGGAAAAACTGTTTTTT,CASTEGGLEEKLFF
TRBD1,TRBJ1-5,few,TRBV7-2,TGTGCCAGCAGCTTAACACAGGGGAGTAATCAGCCCCAGCATTTT,CASSLTQGSNQPQHF
-,TRBJ2-5,many,TRBV7-6,TGTGCCAGCAGCTACCCCCCAACCCAGTACTTC,CASSYPPTQYF
-,TRBJ2-2,-,TRBV5-1,TGCGCCAGCAGCAGCGGTTTGGGGGCCGGGACTATCCTGGAAACCGGGGAGCTGTTTTTT,CASSSGLGAGTILETGELFF
-,TRBJ2-1,-,TRBV6-1,TGTGCCAGCGCCCGGGGGCGGAACAATGAGCAGTTCTTC,CASARGRNNEQFF
-,TRBJ1-2,many,TRBV7-8,TGTGCCAGCAGCTTAGCGCGGGGCAGCCCCGAAAGGAGCTATGGCTACACCTTC,CASSLARGSPERSYGYTF
TRBD1,TRBJ1-2,many,TRBV7-2,TGTGCCAGCAGCTTCCGGGACAGGGGCGGCTACACCTTC,CASSFRDRGGYTF
TRBD1,TRBJ1-2,once,TRBV19,TGTGCCAGTAGTTCCGGGACAGGGTCGAACTATGGCTACACCTTC,CASSSGTGSNYGYTF
-,TRBJ2-2,many,TRBV7-8,TGTGCCAGCAGCCCGTACGGACACGTGAACACCGGGGAGCTGTTTTTT,CASSPYGHVNTGELFF
-,TRBJ1-5,-,TRBV27,TGTGCCAGCGGGGGGCGAGGCAGGGGAGGTCAGCCCCAGCATTTT,CASGGRGRGGQPQHF
-,TRBJ1-5,-,TRBV7-2,TGTGCCAGCAGCCCCTCTTCCCAGGGCAATCAGCCCCAGCATTTT,CASSPSSQGNQPQHF
TRBD1,TRBJ1-1,-,TRBV11-2,TGTGCCAGCAGCTTCCGGGCAGGGGGAGCTGAAGCTTTCTTT,CASSFRAGGAEAFF
-,TRBJ1-2,many,TRBV6-5,TGTGCCAGCAGTTACTCGGTTTTAGGCGCCGAAGGACAGTTCTTCGCGGACCACTATGGCTACACCTTC,CASSYSVLGAEGQFFADHYGYTF
-,TRBJ2-1,-,TRBV2,TGTGCCAGCAGTGCGACTATGCACAATGAGCAGTTCTTC,CASSATMHNEQFF
TRBD1,TRBJ1-2,-,TRBV5-6,TGTGCCAGCAGAGGGACAGGGGGCTATGGCTACACCTTC,CASRGTGGYGYTF
TRBD1,TRBJ2-7,-,TRBV3-1,TGTGCCAGCAGCCCCCGTAGTTGGACAGGGGAAGGCGAGCAGTACTTC,CASSPRSWTGEGEQYF
TRBD2,TRBJ2-5,few,TRBV11-2,TGTGCCAGCAGCTTAAGGAGCGGGGGTTGGGAGACCCAGTACTTC,CASSLRSGGWETQYF
TRBD1,TRBJ2-7,-,TRBV5-1,TGCGCCAGCAGCACTCCGGGACAGGGCGAGCAGTACTTC,CASSTPGQGEQYF
TRBD1,TRBJ2-7,-,TRBV6-1,TGTGCCAGCAGGAGGGACAGGGACTCCTACGAGCAGTACTTC,CASRRDRDSYEQYF
TRBD1,TRBJ1-2,many,TRBV7-2,TGTGCCAGCAGCTGGAGACAGGGCGGTGGCTACACCTTC,CASSWRQGGGYTF
TRBD1,TRBJ2-7,-,TRBV7-2,TGTGCCAGCAGCACAGGGGGTACGGGAGCTAAATACGAGCAGTACTTC,CASSTGGTGAKYEQYF
TRBD1,TRBJ2-2,-,TRBV20-1,TGCAGTGCTAGAAGGCCGACAGGGTGGTTGGGCGGGGAGCTGTTTTTT,CSARRPTGWLGGELFF
TRBD1,TRBJ1-5,-,TRBV6-5,TGTGCCAGCAGAAGTGCCGGGACAGGGGGCAATCAGCCCCAGCATTTT,CASRSAGTGGNQPQHF
-,TRBJ1-6,few,TRBV27,TGTGCCAGCAGTTTCGCCGGACTCTCAAGCTCCTATAATTCACCCCTCCACTTT,CASSFAGLSSSYNSPLHF
TRBD1,TRBJ1-1,-,TRBV10-2,TGCGCCAGCAGGGAGAACAACAGGGGCGCTGAAGCTTTCTTT,CASRENNRGAEAFF
-,TRBJ1-2,few,TRBV27,TGTGCCAGCAGTTCCCGGACACTTAACTATGGCTACACCTTC,CASSSRTLNYGYTF
TRBD1,TRBJ2-7,-,TRBV2,TGTGCCAAGGGACTTCCGGGACAGGGGTACGAGCAGTACTTC,CAKGLPGQGYEQYF
-,TRBJ1-1,few,TRBV19,TGTGCCAGTAGTTCATCACTCTCATGGAACACTGAAGCTTTCTTT,CASSSSLSWNTEAFF
-,TRBJ1-2,few,TRBV4-3,TGCGCCAGCAGCCAAGATAGGAACAGGGTGGACTATGGCTACACCTTC,CASSQDRNRVDYGYTF
TRBD2,TRBJ2-7,many,TRBV7-2,TGTGCCAGCAGCTTGTCGGCGGGAGGCTGGAGCTCCTACGAGCAGTACTTC,CASSLSAGGWSSYEQYF
-,TRBJ2-7,-,TRBV12-3/TRBV12-4,TGTGCCAGCACCCCCCCCTCCTCCTACGAGCAGTACTTC,CASTPPSSYEQYF
-,TRBJ2-5,-,TRBV20-1,TGCAGTGCTAGTCTGGCGGAAGAGACCCAGTACTTC,CSASLAEETQYF
-,TRBJ1-2,many,TRBV7-9,TGTGCCAGCAGCCCGGACACTCCCTATGGCTACACCTTC,CASSPDTPYGYTF
-,TRBJ2-6,few,TRBV5-4,TGTGCCAGCAGCTTCGGGGGGCGAGCCAACGTCCTGACTTTC,CASSFGGRANVLTF
TRBD1,TRBJ1-4,few,TRBV5-4,TGTGCCAGCAGCTCGTGGACAGGGCGGGGTGAAAAACTGTTTTTT,CASSSWTGRGEKLFF